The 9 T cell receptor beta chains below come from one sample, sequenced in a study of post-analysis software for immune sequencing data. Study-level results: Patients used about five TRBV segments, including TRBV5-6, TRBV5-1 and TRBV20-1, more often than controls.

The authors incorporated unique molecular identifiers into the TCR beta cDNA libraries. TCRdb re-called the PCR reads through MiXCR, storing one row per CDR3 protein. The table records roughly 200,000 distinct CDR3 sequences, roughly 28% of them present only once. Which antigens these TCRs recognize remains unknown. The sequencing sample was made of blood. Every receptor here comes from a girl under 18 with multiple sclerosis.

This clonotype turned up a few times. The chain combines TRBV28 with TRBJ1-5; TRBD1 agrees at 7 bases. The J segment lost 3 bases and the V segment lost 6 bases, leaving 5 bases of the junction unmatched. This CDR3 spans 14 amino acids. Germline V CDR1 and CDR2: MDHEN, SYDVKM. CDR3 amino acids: CASRPGQPNQPQHF. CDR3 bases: TGTGCCAGCAGACCGGGACAGCCCAATCAGCCCCAGCATTTT.

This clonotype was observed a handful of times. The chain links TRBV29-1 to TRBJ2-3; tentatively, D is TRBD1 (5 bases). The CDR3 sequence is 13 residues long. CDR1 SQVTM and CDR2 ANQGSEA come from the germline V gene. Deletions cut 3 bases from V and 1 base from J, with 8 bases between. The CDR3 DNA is TGCAGCGTTGATCCCAGGGGCACAGATACGCAGTATTTT. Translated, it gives CSVDPRGTDTQYF.

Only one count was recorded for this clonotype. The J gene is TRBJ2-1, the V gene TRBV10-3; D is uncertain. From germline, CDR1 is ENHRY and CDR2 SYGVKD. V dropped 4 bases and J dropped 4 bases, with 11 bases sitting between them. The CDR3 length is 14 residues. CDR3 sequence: CAISGLPDYNEQFF. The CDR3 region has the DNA TGTGCCATCAGTGGTCTCCCGGATTACAATGAGCAGTTCTTC.

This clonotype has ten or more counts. The CDR3 sequence: CASSPDLAEQYF. Written as DNA, the CDR3 is TGTGCCAGCAGCCCCGATTTGGCCGAGCAGTACTTC. This rearrangement joins TRBV7-2 to TRBJ2-7; D is uncertain. V lost 5 bases, J lost 6 bases, and 11 bases lay in between. The CDR3 has 12 residues. Per germline, CDR1 SGHTA and CDR2 FQGNSA.

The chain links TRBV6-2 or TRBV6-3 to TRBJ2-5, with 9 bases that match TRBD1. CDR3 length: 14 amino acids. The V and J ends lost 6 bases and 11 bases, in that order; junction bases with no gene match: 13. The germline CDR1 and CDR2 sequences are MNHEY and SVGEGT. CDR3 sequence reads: CASRNGQGSSEQYF. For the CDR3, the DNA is TGTGCCAGCAGAAACGGACAGGGGTCAAGTGAGCAGTACTTC.

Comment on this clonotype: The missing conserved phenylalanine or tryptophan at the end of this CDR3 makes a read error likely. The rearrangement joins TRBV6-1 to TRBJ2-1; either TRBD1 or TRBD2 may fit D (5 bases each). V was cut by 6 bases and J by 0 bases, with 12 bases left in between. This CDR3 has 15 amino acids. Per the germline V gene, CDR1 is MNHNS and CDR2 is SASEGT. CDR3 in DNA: TGTGCCAGCAGGTGGGACCGGGTCTCCTACAATGAGCAGTTCCTC. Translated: CASRWDRVSYNEQFL.

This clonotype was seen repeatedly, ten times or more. CDR3 amino acids: CASSSGQDTQYF. The CDR3 region has the DNA TGCGCCAGCAGCTCCGGACAGGATACGCAGTATTTT. The chain recombines TRBV5-1 with TRBJ2-3, with D tentatively TRBD1 (6 bases). V shed 3 bases and J shed 6 bases, with 8 bases lying between them. There are 12 residues in the CDR3. The germline V gene has CDR1 SGHRS and CDR2 YFSETQ. The entire variable domain, with the rest obtained from reference TRBV5-1 and TRBJ2-3, is as follows: KAGVTQTPRYLIKTRGQQVTLSCSPISGHRSVSWYQQTPGQGLQFLFEYFSETQRNKGNFPGRFSGRQFSNSRSEMNVSTLELGDSALYLCASSSGQDTQYFGPGTRLTVL.

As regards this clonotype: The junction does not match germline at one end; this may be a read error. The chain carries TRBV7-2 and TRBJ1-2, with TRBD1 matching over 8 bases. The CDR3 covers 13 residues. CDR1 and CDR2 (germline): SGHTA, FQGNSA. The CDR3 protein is CASSQQGGYSYTF. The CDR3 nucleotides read TGTGCCAGCAGCCAACAGGGGGGCTATAGCTACACCTTC. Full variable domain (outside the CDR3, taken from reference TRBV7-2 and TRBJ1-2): GAGVSQSPSNKVTEKGKDVELRCDPISGHTALYWYRQSLGQGLEFLIYFQGNSAPDKSGLPSDRFSAERTGGSVSTLTIQRTQQEDSAVYLCASSQQGGYSYTFGSGTRLTVV.

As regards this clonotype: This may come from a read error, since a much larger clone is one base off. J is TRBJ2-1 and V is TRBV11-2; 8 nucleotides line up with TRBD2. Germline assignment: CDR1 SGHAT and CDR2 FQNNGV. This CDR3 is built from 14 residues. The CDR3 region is CAGSSLSGRGEQFF. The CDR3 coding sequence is TGTGCCGGCAGCTCTTTAAGCGGGAGAGGTGAGCAGTTCTTC.